The sample holds one count of the clone carrying this TCR beta chain. Its matching antigen is unknown. The immunoSEQ assay was version 4, run in survey mode. Only in-frame clones appear in the TCRdb table, and some are missing; sequencing was by immunoSEQ multiplex PCR. Of 40,000 to 55,000 clones listed, about four fifths were seen once; the top ten hold under 3.5%. The data were taken from a study of persistence of HIV-infected CD4 T cells. Findings and limits, study-wide: TCR analyses could not target the rare provirus-carrying CMV-responding cells. CMV- and Gag-responding cells had lower TCRbeta richness than CD3/CD28-responding cells. Degenerate expanded CDR3beta sequences were enriched among CMV- and Gag-responding cells.

Stimulation used around 10 ug/mL lysate from CMV-infected fibroblasts. Sorted nonresponding memory CD4+ T cells were CD40L-negative, CD69-negative, CD45RO-high. Donors had CD4+ T cell counts above 400 cells/uL and were CMV-seropositive. The clonotype was recovered from an adult man with HIV who was CMV-seropositive. The sample in question was CD4+ T cells sorted from PBMCs after roughly 19-hour stimulation, obtained from a patient who received antiretroviral therapy.

In DNA form, the CDR3 reads TGTGCCTGGAGTGCCCCCGGGACAGGGGGGAATCAGCCCCAGCATTTT. It codes for CAWSAPGTGGNQPQHF. V gene TRBV30 combines with J gene TRBJ1-5; 11 bases match TRBD1. This CDR3 has 16 residues. Germline CDR1 GTSNPN, CDR2 SVGIG (reference sequence). Trimming at V came to 1 base and at J to 4 bases, leaving 6 bases not matched to a gene.